Given below is one TCR beta chain in context. The antigen is not known. Germline values: CDR1 LNHNV, CDR2 YYDKDF (reference sequence). This CDR3 comprises 12 residues. With 3 bases removed from V and 7 bases from J, the gap between germline ends came to 8 bases. Carried by the TCR beta cDNA libraries were unique molecular identifiers. Using its own MiXCR run on the PCR reads, TCRdb lists one record per CDR3 protein. The sample has roughly 540,000 distinct CDR3 sequences, under 40% seen once; the top ten hold 4.5% to 7.5%. This sample was taken from a study of post-analysis software for immune sequencing data. Study-level results: Patients with multiple sclerosis recorded significantly lower normalized Chao1 diversity than controls, the study found. The five TRBV segments detected at higher frequency in patients than in controls included TRBV5-6, TRBV5-1 and TRBV20-1.

The sample consisted of blood. This sequence joins TRBV15 and TRBJ2-3; D is undetermined. The sequence derives from a girl aged 2-17 years with multiple sclerosis. The CDR3 region is CATSRGFNTQYF. The CDR3 DNA reads TGTGCCACCAGCAGGGGATTTAATACGCAGTATTTT.